These 29 T cell receptor beta chains share one sample of origin, sequenced in a study of PD-L1 blockade in urothelial cancer. This table comes from immunoSEQ multiplex PCR, and its TCRdb copy is limited to in-frame clones, with some not included. The sample holds some 79,000 clones; 82% are singletons and the top ten take around 9.5%. Sequenced material: PBMCs, taken around atezolizumab (anti-PD-L1) treatment. These receptors all come from a man between 65 and 79 years old with urothelial cancer.

This rearrangement joins TRBV5-6 to TRBJ1-2; possibly TRBD1 for D (5 bases). CDR1 is SGHDT and CDR2 is YYEEEE in the germline V gene. The CDR3 totals 14 residues. The ends were cut back, 10 bases at V and 4 bases at J, with 20 bases in the middle. For the CDR3, the DNA is TGTGCCGGCTCCCGCGGAGGGGAGAGCTATGGCTACACCTTC. It specifies CAGSRGGESYGYTF. Full variable domain (remainder filled in from reference TRBV5-6 and TRBJ1-2): DAGVTQSPTHLIKTRGQQVTLRCSPKSGHDTVSWYQQALGQGPQFIFQYYEEEERQRGNFPDRFSGHQFPNYSSELNVNALLLGDSALYLCAGSRGGESYGYTFGSGTRLTVV.

The CDR3 spells CAISAQGTEAFF. CDR3 DNA: TGTGCCATCAGCGCCCAGGGCACTGAAGCTTTCTTT. The V call is TRBV10-3, the J call TRBJ1-1; a possible D gene is TRBD1 (5 bases). CDR3 size: 12 residues. Germline V gene lookup returns CDR1 ENHRY and CDR2 SYGVKD. The V end lost 6 bases, the J end lost 4 bases, and 9 bases lay between the germline ends.

The chain joins TRBV7-9 to TRBJ2-7; D uncertain. Germline loops: CDR1 SEHNR, CDR2 FQNEAQ (reference sequence). The CDR3 loop spans 15 amino acids. V was cut by 2 bases and J by 0 bases, with 11 bases left in between. The CDR3 loop is CASSLSERTSYEQYF. The CDR3 nucleotides are TGTGCCAGCAGCTTAAGCGAGCGAACCTCCTACGAGCAGTACTTC.

This clone was observed once. The limits of the CDR3 on the DNA are not certain, so only TCRdb's listed CDR3 is given. The chain joins TRBV7-8 to TRBJ2-1; the table names TRBD2, a call not compared with the DNA. CDR1 is SGHVS, CDR2 FQNEAQ, per germline. The CDR3 has 16 amino acids, counting both end residues. CDR3 in amino acids: CASSSSGLAGYNEQFF.

The CDR3 nucleotides are TGTGCCAGCAGTGCATTCGCGGATACGCAGTATTTT. Translation gives CASSAFADTQYF. The chain employs TRBV6-1 and TRBJ2-3; D unresolved. The germline gives CDR1 MNHNS, CDR2 SASEGT. Trimming removed 4 bases from V and 6 bases from J, with 8 bases in between. The CDR3 runs 12 residues.

This clone qualifies as medium-sized. The same CDR3 can be traced to other DNA sequences in this sample. The rearrangement joins TRBV27 to TRBJ1-5; TRBD1 is a possible D gene (5 bases). Germline CDR1 and CDR2: MNHEY and SMNVEV (reference sequence). The V gene lost 5 bases and the J gene lost 4 bases, with 12 bases spanning the gap. The CDR3 runs to 14 residues. The CDR3 DNA reads TGTGCCAGCAGTCTACGACAGACGAATCAGCCCCAGCATTTT. Protein product: CASSLRQTNQPQHF.

The rearrangement uses TRBV6-5 and TRBJ2-1; D perhaps matches TRBD2 (6 bases). The CDR3 contains 15 residues. The V gene's germline CDR1 is MNHEY and CDR2 SVGAGI. Deletions cut 2 bases from V and 5 bases from J, with 13 bases between. The CDR3 loop reads CASSYGLAVNNEQFF. The CDR3 nucleotides are TGTGCCAGCAGTTACGGGTTAGCGGTCAACAATGAGCAGTTCTTC.

J is TRBJ1-4 and V is TRBV5-8, with a tentative D call TRBD1 (6 bases). The CDR3 spans 15 residues. The V gene lost 0 bases and the J gene lost 7 bases, with 13 bases spanning the gap. Germline CDR1 and CDR2: SGHTS and YDEGEE. CDR3 DNA: TGTGCCAGCAGCTTGGCGGTCAGGGGCGGTGAAAAACTGTTTTTT. It codes for CASSLAVRGGEKLFF.

This chain joins TRBV6-6 and TRBJ2-1, with 9 nucleotides matching TRBD1. Per germline, CDR1 MNHNY and CDR2 SVGAGI (reference sequence). The CDR3 covers 16 residues. V lost 9 bases, J lost 0 bases, and 9 bases stayed unmatched. Written as DNA, the CDR3 is TGTGCCAGTGGAAAACAGGGGGCACGCTCCTACAATGAGCAGTTCTTC. Encoded protein: CASGKQGARSYNEQFF.

This clone was counted many times. This rearrangement joins TRBV6-6 to TRBJ2-5, with D possibly being TRBD2 (5 bases). Germline V gene data show CDR1 as MNHNY and CDR2 as SVGAGI (reference sequence). Trimming took 6 bases from V and 5 from J, leaving 16 bases between them. The CDR3 spans 14 residues. CDR3 sequence: CASSLATPRETQYF. CDR3 coding DNA: TGTGCCAGCAGCTTAGCGACTCCACGGGAGACCCAGTACTTC.

The chain joins TRBV4-2 to TRBJ2-7; D might be TRBD2 (6 bases). Looked up from germline, CDR1 is LGHNA and CDR2 is YNFKEQ. The CDR3 spans 15 residues. Trimming took off 0 bases at V and 1 base at J, with 10 bases between the two ends. CDR3 coding DNA: TGTGCCAGCAGCCAAGACGGGGGTGGTTCCTACGAGCAGTACTTC. It codes for CASSQDGGGSYEQYF.

By proportion, this clone is medium-sized. The chain couples TRBV6-5 to TRBJ1-1; 7 bases map to TRBD1. The germline gives CDR1 MNHEY, CDR2 SVGAGI. J gave up 1 base and V 6 bases, and 5 bases lay outside the gene matches. The CDR3 totals 14 residues. CDR3 protein: CASRDRVRNTEAFF. DNA of the CDR3: TGTGCCAGCAGAGACAGGGTGAGGAACACTGAAGCTTTCTTT.

This clone has more than one count but fewer than ten. The chain joins TRBV19 to TRBJ1-1; TRBD1 agrees at 10 bases. The CDR3 runs to 13 residues. Germline V CDR1 and CDR2: LNHDA, SQIVND (reference sequence). Trimming at V came to 4 bases and at J to 8 bases, leaving 4 bases not matched to a gene. CDR3 bases: TGTGCCAGTAGTACCGGGACAGGGGCCGAAGCTTTCTTT. The encoded protein is CASSTGTGAEAFF.

The count of this clone is one. The chain is built from TRBV30 and TRBJ2-1, with D possibly matching TRBD1 (6 bases). Trimming left V 8 bases short and J 1 base short, with 12 bases between. This CDR3 comprises 13 residues. Per germline, CDR1 GTSNPN and CDR2 SVGIG (reference sequence). CDR3 bases: TGTGCCATTAAGGGGGATTCCTACAATGAGCAGTTCTTC. Protein sequence: CAIKGDSYNEQFF.

V gene TRBV11-3 combines with J gene TRBJ2-1, with a possible D match to TRBD1 (5 bases). The CDR3 totals 15 residues. In germline, CDR1 is SGHNT, CDR2 YENEEA. The V end lost 1 base, the J end lost 0 bases, and 7 bases lay between the germline ends. CDR3 nucleotide sequence: TGTGCCAGCAGCTTAGGACAGAGCTCCTACAATGAGCAGTTCTTC. Translation: CASSLGQSSYNEQFF.

For the CDR3, the DNA is TGCGCCAGCAGCCGCCTGACAGGGGCTTTGAACACTGAAGCTTTCTTT. As protein: CASSRLTGALNTEAFF. The gene calls are TRBV4-3 and TRBJ1-1; TRBD1 matches at 8 bases. V was pared by 4 bases and J by 0 bases, with 7 bases of the junction left unmatched. The CDR3 totals 16 residues. The germline V gene encodes CDR1 LGHNA and CDR2 YSLEER.

This sequence joins TRBV7-8 and TRBJ2-3; D may be TRBD2 (5 bases). This CDR3 has 13 residues. The germline V gene has CDR1 SGHVS and CDR2 FQNEAQ. Trimming left V 1 base short and J 5 bases short, with 7 bases between. The CDR3 loop reads CASSLGEGDTQYF. The CDR3 DNA sequence: TGTGCCAGCAGCTTAGGAGAGGGAGATACGCAGTATTTT.

This sequence joins TRBV5-1 and TRBJ2-5, with D possibly matching TRBD1 (6 bases). This CDR3 is built from 16 residues. CDR1 SGHRS and CDR2 YFSETQ come from the germline V gene. V was trimmed by 8 bases and J by 4 bases, leaving 24 bases between them. DNA for the CDR3: TGCGCCAGTCGCGCTGGGTCAGGGGAATCTCGAGAGACCCAGTACTTC. It yields the protein CASRAGSGESRETQYF.

The chain employs TRBV7-8 and TRBJ1-1, with 11 bases aligning to TRBD1. The V gene's germline CDR1 is SGHVS and CDR2 FQNEAQ. The V segment lost 3 bases and the J segment 10 bases; nucleotides outside the gene matches: 7. The CDR3 runs 14 residues. This chain's CDR3 is CASSFGQGALGAFF. The DNA for the CDR3 is TGTGCCAGCAGCTTTGGACAGGGGGCGTTGGGAGCTTTCTTT.

V and J are TRBV11-2 and TRBJ2-1; D is undetermined. This CDR3 has 14 residues. Germline V gives CDR1 SGHAT, CDR2 FQNNGV. V lost 5 bases and J lost 6, with 14 bases in between. CDR3 in amino acids: CASSLLLDINEQFF. The CDR3, as DNA: TGTGCCAGCAGCCTCTTACTTGATATCAATGAGCAGTTCTTC. Full variable domain (rest looked up from reference TRBV11-2 and TRBJ2-1): EAGVAQSPRYKIIEKRQSVAFWCNPISGHATLYWYQQILGQGPKLLIQFQNNGVVDDSQLPKDRFSAERLKGVDSTLKIQPAKLEDSAVYLCASSLLLDINEQFFGPGTRLTVL.

This clone has just a few counts. Other DNA sequences within the sample encode an identical CDR3. CDR3 amino acids: CASSPAGGVSYNEQFF. Here the CDR3 DNA reads TGTGCCAGCAGCCCAGCGGGAGGGGTCTCCTACAATGAGCAGTTCTTC. The chain links TRBV28 to TRBJ2-1; TRBD2 matches at 10 bases. The V segment lost 6 bases and the J segment 0 bases; nucleotides outside the gene matches: 5. CDR3 length: 16 residues. CDR1 is MDHEN, CDR2 SYDVKM, per germline.

This clone was seen just once. The chain links TRBV6-1 to TRBJ1-2; D ambiguous. This CDR3 contains 16 residues. V gave up 3 bases and J gave up 4 bases, with 18 bases separating them. CDR1 MNHNS and CDR2 SASEGT come from the germline V gene. DNA for the CDR3: TGTGCCAGCAGTGATGGGAACAGCGGAGTGCGCTATGGCTACACCTTC. It yields the protein CASSDGNSGVRYGYTF.

The chain combines TRBV7-2 with TRBJ2-3, with D maybe TRBD2 (7 bases). The V and J ends lost 5 bases and 4 bases respectively, with 16 bases between them. Germline CDR1 and CDR2: SGHTA and FQGNSA. The CDR3 consists of 15 residues. CDR3 sequence reads: CASSLGGVKADTQYF. The CDR3 DNA reads TGTGCCAGCAGCCTAGGGGGGGTGAAGGCAGATACGCAGTATTTT.

The chain has TRBV5-1 and TRBJ2-2, with 9 positions matching TRBD2. The CDR3 consists of 16 residues. Losses at the gene ends were 2 bases for V and 2 bases for J; bases not matched to a gene: 4. In germline, CDR1 is SGHRS, CDR2 YFSETQ. This chain's CDR3 is CASSFLAGSNTGELFF. The DNA of the CDR3 is TGCGCCAGCAGCTTCCTAGCGGGGTCAAACACCGGGGAGCTGTTTTTT.

The chain couples TRBV30 to TRBJ2-7, with 10 bases that match TRBD2. Germline V gives CDR1 GTSNPN, CDR2 SVGIG (reference sequence). This CDR3 is 16 amino acids long. V shed 0 bases and J 6 bases; nucleotides not matched to a gene: 11. The CDR3, as DNA: TGTGCCTGGAGTGTAGCTGGTCTAGCGGGAGTACGCGAGCAGTACTTC. It specifies CAWSVAGLAGVREQYF.

J is TRBJ2-7 and V is TRBV23-1; D possibly corresponds to TRBD1 (6 bases). TRBV23-1 is annotated as an ORF whose role is uncertain. The V and J ends lost 2 bases and 3 bases respectively, with 11 bases between them. The CDR3 covers 14 residues. The DNA for the CDR3 is TGCGCCAGCAGTCAAAAAACAGGGATCTACGAGCAGTACTTC. This codes for CASSQKTGIYEQYF.

The chain uses TRBV7-9 and TRBJ2-1; 9 bases are shared with TRBD1. Trimming at V came to 1 base and at J to 10 bases, leaving 5 bases not matched to a gene. CDR3 length equals 14 residues. The germline gives CDR1 SEHNR, CDR2 FQNEAQ (reference sequence). CDR3 coding DNA: TGTGCCAGCAGCTTAGGGACAGGGGTTTACGAGCAGTTCTTC. As protein: CASSLGTGVYEQFF.

The chain recombines TRBV5-4 with TRBJ1-5; D perhaps matches TRBD1 (6 bases). Per the germline V gene, CDR1 is SGHNT and CDR2 is YYREEE (reference sequence). V was clipped by 0 bases and J by 3 bases, with 13 bases between them. The length of the CDR3 is 16 residues. CDR3: CASSLGGQGNNQPQHF. Here the CDR3 DNA reads TGTGCCAGCAGCTTGGGGGGCCAGGGGAACAATCAGCCCCAGCATTTT.

The chain combines TRBV7-2 with TRBJ1-1, with D tentatively TRBD1 (5 bases). CDR1 is SGHTA and CDR2 is FQGNSA in the germline V gene. Trimming left V 3 bases short and J 11 bases short, with 22 bases between. The CDR3 has 15 residues. The chain's CDR3 is CASSLTYRQWGGAFF. CDR3 bases: TGTGCCAGCAGCTTGACCTACAGACAGTGGGGAGGGGCTTTCTTT.